These 26 T cell receptor beta chains share one sample of origin, sequenced in a study of Ad26.COV2.S vaccination and SARS-CoV-2 variants. Treatment described: some 20 received Ad26.COV2.S at low or high dose, single or two shots; several received placebo; per-sample allocation not given. Sampling was done on day 63 after the first vaccine or placebo injection. Clones were sequenced by immunoSEQ multiplex PCR, and TCRdb holds only the in-frame ones, with some missing. This table has 240,000 or so clones, 88% appearing once. The specimen comprised peripheral blood, sampled in a trial of Ad26.COV2.S vaccine versus placebo. Receptors were obtained from a person between 18 and 60 years old who received the Ad26.COV2.S COVID-19 vaccine or a placebo.

This chain links TRBV3-1 (or the pseudogene TRBV3-2) with TRBJ2-7, with TRBD2 matching 10 bases. Germline V lookup: CDR1 LGHDT, CDR2 YNNKEL (reference sequence). J gave up 1 base and V 5 bases, and 5 bases lay outside the gene matches. CDR3 length: 15 residues. This chain's CDR3 is CASSSGTSASYEQYF. CDR3 DNA sequence: TGTGCCAGCAGCTCCGGGACTAGCGCATCCTACGAGCAGTACTTC.

The chain uses TRBV10-3 and TRBJ2-2; 8 bases fit TRBD1. The CDR3 contains 14 residues. V trimming: 6 bases; J trimming: 1 base; junction bases outside the gene matches: 1. Germline CDR1 is ENHRY and CDR2 is SYGVKD. The CDR3 protein is CAIRGTGNTGELFF. The DNA for the CDR3 is TGTGCCATCAGGGGGACAGGGAACACCGGGGAGCTGTTTTTT.

This clone has a single count. V gene TRBV4-2 combines with J gene TRBJ2-7; 12 positions match TRBD2. The V gene end was trimmed by 2 bases and the J gene end by 0 bases; junction bases not matched to a gene: 5. The CDR3 sequence is 17 residues long. Germline loops: CDR1 LGHNA, CDR2 YNFKEQ. CDR3 sequence (DNA): TGTGCCAGCAGCCAACTAGCGGGAGGGTCCGCCTCCTACGAGCAGTACTTC. It specifies CASSQLAGGSASYEQYF.

In regard to this clone: Other DNA sequences from this sample encode an identical CDR3 as well. The V gene is TRBV5-6, the J gene TRBJ2-7; tentative D call: TRBD1 (5 bases). Trimming stripped 2 bases from V and 2 bases from J, with 5 bases between. Germline-derived CDR1 and CDR2 are SGHDT and YYEEEE. This CDR3 spans 12 amino acids. The CDR3 region has the DNA TGTGCCAGCAGCTTAGGGGCCTACGAGCAGTACTTC. Translated: CASSLGAYEQYF.

The V and J genes are TRBV5-1 and TRBJ2-3; D is possibly TRBD1 (7 bases). The ends were cut back, 9 bases at V and 3 bases at J, with 23 bases in the middle. Germline V CDR1 and CDR2: SGHRS, YFSETQ. This CDR3 is built from 16 residues. CDR3 loop: CATAKGAGIGTDTQYF. The CDR3 DNA sequence: TGCGCCACGGCGAAGGGGGCGGGAATAGGGACAGATACGCAGTATTTT.

This sequence joins TRBV28 and TRBJ1-2, with D hard to call. The CDR3 extends over 14 amino acids. Deletions cut 1 base from V and 6 bases from J, with 12 bases between. Germline CDR1 and CDR2: MDHEN and SYDVKM. In DNA form, the CDR3 reads TGTGCCAGCAGTTTATTCCGGCTATTAGATGGCTACACCTTC. This sequence encodes CASSLFRLLDGYTF.

The chain is built from TRBV21-1 and TRBJ1-1. TRBV21-1 is a known pseudogene. This CDR3 is 14 amino acids long. The CDR3 loop is CASSPRMGNTEAFF. CDR3 DNA: TGTGCCAGCAGCCCCCGAATGGGTAACACTGAAGCTTTCTTT.

J is TRBJ1-2 and V is TRBV7-2; 9 nucleotides align to TRBD1. Germline values: CDR1 SGHTA, CDR2 FQGNSA. Trimming removed 1 base from V and 3 bases from J; junction bases left unmatched: 15. This CDR3 spans 19 amino acids. The CDR3 DNA reads as TGTGCCAGCAGCTTAGTACTTCTGCGGGACAGGGCTTCGGACTATGGCTACACCTTC. It encodes CASSLVLLRDRASDYGYTF.

About this clone itself: Its ends do not fully match the called genes, so a read error is possible. This chain links TRBV9 with TRBJ2-7; D possibly matches TRBD1 or TRBD2 (7 bases each). CDR1 is SGDLS and CDR2 is YYNGEE in the germline V gene. This CDR3 spans 15 amino acids. DNA of the CDR3: TGTGCCCGCAGCCCAGGGGGGGGGTCAGCCTACGAGCAGTACTTC. Protein sequence: CARSPGGGSAYEQYF.

The rearrangement links TRBV15 to TRBJ2-7, with a possible D match to TRBD1 (5 bases). The V end was cut by 0 bases, the J end by 5 bases, with 20 bases between. The V gene's germline CDR1 is LNHNV and CDR2 YYDKDF (reference sequence). The CDR3 runs 17 residues. Written as DNA, the CDR3 is TGTGCCACCAGCAGAGATCATAAAAGGGGCGCGTTCCACGAGCAGTACTTC. It encodes CATSRDHKRGAFHEQYF.

The CDR3 coding sequence is TGTGCCAGCAGCGTGAGGACTAGCGGGGGCCCGGGGGAGCAGTTCTTC. This encodes CASSVRTSGGPGEQFF. V and J are TRBV9 and TRBJ2-1; 13 bases align to TRBD2. The CDR3 extends over 16 amino acids. V shed 2 bases, J shed 10 bases, and the junction held 9 bases outside the gene matches. Germline V gives CDR1 SGDLS, CDR2 YYNGEE. Full variable domain (rest looked up from reference TRBV9 and TRBJ2-1): DSGVTQTPKHLITATGQRVTLRCSPRSGDLSVYWYQQSLDQGLQFLIQYYNGEERAKGNILERFSAQQFPDLHSELNLSSLELGDSALYFCASSVRTSGGPGEQFFGPGTRLTVL.

This sequence joins TRBV6-5 and TRBJ2-2; possible D gene TRBD2, 5 bases. V was trimmed by 0 bases and J by 7 bases, leaving 6 bases between them. This CDR3 has 13 residues. Germline V gene data show CDR1 as MNHEY and CDR2 as SVGAGI. The CDR3 nucleotides are TGTGCCAGCAGTTACTCCGAGGGCGGGGAGCTGTTTTTT. Encoded protein: CASSYSEGGELFF.

The chain carries TRBV6-5 and TRBJ2-3; D remains ambiguous. The CDR3 consists of 14 residues. Per the germline V gene, CDR1 is MNHEY and CDR2 is SVGAGI. V lost 6 bases to trimming and J lost 0 bases, with 10 bases between them. This CDR3 is CASSSRASTDTQYF. CDR3 nucleotide sequence: TGTGCCAGCAGCTCGCGAGCTAGCACAGATACGCAGTATTTT.

This clone was recorded once. V and J are TRBV7-8 and TRBJ2-7; D is unclear. The CDR3 contains 13 residues. CDR1 and CDR2 (germline): SGHVS, FQNEAQ. V gave up 7 bases and J gave up 4 bases, with 14 bases separating them. CDR3 DNA: TGTGCCAGCACCTTCGCTATGGGGTACGAGCAGTACTTC. Translation: CASTFAMGYEQYF.

This clone showed up just a few times. V usage is TRBV6-2 or TRBV6-3 and J usage is TRBJ1-1; no definite D call. V dropped 2 bases and J dropped 5 bases, with 12 bases sitting between them. The CDR3 runs 14 residues. CDR1 and CDR2 (germline): MNHEY, SVGEGT. CDR3 coding DNA: TGTGCCAGCAGTTACCGAGTTTCGGGAACTGAAGCTTTCTTT. Encoded protein: CASSYRVSGTEAFF.

V and J are TRBV5-1 and TRBJ2-3; 8 nucleotides align to TRBD1. CDR3 length equals 14 residues. With V trimmed by 4 bases and J by 3 bases, 4 bases remained unmatched. In germline, CDR1 is SGHRS, CDR2 YFSETQ. This chain's CDR3 is CASSPDRATDTQYF. The CDR3, as DNA: TGCGCCAGCAGCCCGGACAGGGCTACAGATACGCAGTATTTT.

The chain is built from TRBV19 and TRBJ2-3; 9 bases are shared with TRBD1. V gave up 4 bases and J gave up 2 bases; unmatched junction bases: 4. The CDR3 length is 15 residues. Germline V lookup: CDR1 LNHDA, CDR2 SQIVND (reference sequence). CDR3 protein: CASSKRTGDTDTQYF. Written as DNA, the CDR3 is TGTGCCAGTAGTAAGCGGACAGGGGACACAGATACGCAGTATTTT. The full variable domain, completed using reference TRBV19 and TRBJ2-3, is DGGITQSPKYLFRKEGQNVTLSCEQNLNHDAMYWYRQDPGQGLRLIYYSQIVNDFQKGDIAEGYSVSREKKESFPLTVTSAQKNPTAFYLCASSKRTGDTDTQYFGPGTRLTVL.

The rearrangement links TRBV7-9 to TRBJ1-2; no definite D call. V lost 1 base, J lost 10 bases, and 10 bases lay in between. The germline V gene has CDR1 SEHNR and CDR2 FQNEAQ (reference sequence). This CDR3 has 12 amino acids. The DNA of the CDR3 is TGTGCCAGCAGCTTAGGGTCCCGTACCTACACCTTC. It codes for CASSLGSRTYTF. Full variable domain (missing parts from reference TRBV7-9 and TRBJ1-2): DTGVSQNPRHKITKRGQNVTFRCDPISEHNRLYWYRQTLGQGPEFLTYFQNEAQLEKSRLLSDRFSAERPKGSFSTLEIQRTEQGDSAMYLCASSLGSRTYTFGSGTRLTVV.

This chain uses TRBV2 with TRBJ1-2; no reliable D call. Germline CDR1 and CDR2: SNHLY and FYNNEI. Trimming took 4 bases from V and 4 from J, leaving 7 bases between them. The CDR3 extends over 12 amino acids. CDR3 nucleotides: TGTGCCAGCAGTGGTGAAGCCTATGGCTACACCTTC. Translation gives CASSGEAYGYTF. Using reference TRBV2 and TRBJ1-2 for the parts outside the CDR3, the full variable domain is EPEVTQTPSHQVTQMGQEVILRCVPISNHLYFYWYRQILGQKVEFLVSFYNNEISEKSEIFDDQFSVERPDGSNFTLKIRSTKLEDSAMYFCASSGEAYGYTFGSGTRLTVV.

The chain carries TRBV18 and TRBJ1-1; D gene uncertain. This CDR3 has 13 amino acids. V was clipped by 3 bases and J by 8 bases, with 13 bases between them. Germline V gene data show CDR1 as KGHSH and CDR2 as LQKENI. In nucleotides, the CDR3 is TGTGCCAGCTCACCTCGGGGTCTTGAGGAAGCTTTCTTT. Amino acid sequence: CASSPRGLEEAFF.

V and J are TRBV5-4 and TRBJ2-1; D is perhaps TRBD1 (5 bases). Per germline, CDR1 SGHNT and CDR2 YYREEE (reference sequence). V gave up 4 bases and J gave up 4 bases, with 9 bases separating them. This CDR3 is built from 13 residues. CDR3: CASSPTGYNEQFF. The CDR3 DNA is TGTGCCAGCAGCCCAACAGGATACAATGAGCAGTTCTTC.

This chain connects TRBV10-3 to TRBJ2-1, with D unresolved. Germline values: CDR1 ENHRY, CDR2 SYGVKD. Trimming removed 6 bases at V and 3 bases at J, with 9 bases between. CDR3 length equals 13 residues. The CDR3, as DNA: TGTGCCATCAGCCGGAGCCACTACAATGAGCAGTTCTTC. As protein: CAISRSHYNEQFF.

The rearrangement links TRBV7-2 to TRBJ2-2; the match to TRBD2 covers 9 bases. CDR3 length: 17 residues. Germline CDR1 reads SGHTA; CDR2 reads FQGNSA. V trimming: 2 bases; J trimming: 5 bases; junction bases outside the gene matches: 9. This chain's CDR3 is CASSLRGPAGGTGELFF. In DNA form, the CDR3 reads TGTGCCAGCAGCTTAAGAGGGCCAGCGGGGGGAACCGGGGAGCTGTTTTTT.

This clone was counted once. CDR3 loop: CASSHQTGKNTEAFF. CDR3 nucleotide sequence: TGTGCCAGCAGCCATCAGACGGGCAAGAACACTGAAGCTTTCTTT. The chain has TRBV2 and TRBJ1-1; no firm D call. The CDR3 sequence is 15 residues long. Germline loops: CDR1 SNHLY, CDR2 FYNNEI. Trimming took off 6 bases at V and 1 base at J, with 15 bases between the two ends.

The genes are TRBV20-1 and TRBJ2-3; no clear D gene. CDR1 and CDR2 (germline): DFQATT, SNEGSKA (reference sequence). Trimming took off 3 bases at V and 3 bases at J, with 4 bases between the two ends. This CDR3 region has 11 residues. The CDR3 DNA is TGCAGTGCTAGGTTGACAGATACGCAGTATTTT. This gives the protein CSARLTDTQYF.

The V call is TRBV3-1 (or the pseudogene TRBV3-2), the J call TRBJ2-2; perhaps TRBD1 as D (7 bases). The germline gives CDR1 LGHDT, CDR2 YNNKEL (reference sequence). Trimming took 1 base from V and 3 from J, leaving 12 bases between them. The CDR3 covers 16 residues. The CDR3 loop is CASSQGAGGYTGELFF. CDR3 DNA: TGTGCCAGCAGCCAAGGGGCAGGGGGGTACACCGGGGAGCTGTTTTTT.